This T cell receptor (beta chain) was found in a study of control samples from healthy donors and cancer patients. The CDR3 consists of 18 residues. Trimming removed 0 bases at V and 9 bases at J, with 24 bases between. Germline V gene data show CDR1 as SGHTA and CDR2 as FQGNSA. Using immunoSEQ multiplex PCR, the repertoire was profiled, and TCRdb retains in-frame clones only, with some absent. This table holds about 190,000 clones, 91% found once. The sequenced sample was blood. The chain employs TRBV7-2 and TRBJ2-1; D possibly corresponds to TRBD1 (6 bases). The receptor comes from a man younger than 45 in good health. The CDR3 nucleotides are TGTGCCAGCAGCTTAGCTGCGCAGGGGTTTGGTCAGGGAAGTGAGCAGTTCTTC. This codes for CASSLAAQGFGQGSEQFF.